This TCR beta chain was sequenced in a study of cytomegalovirus exposure and HLA in healthy donors. Study-wide findings and caveats: Later analysis reportedly placed an Asian-associated ancestry cluster below the roughly 640-donor mean in N-insertions. Most likely, a cluster of highly shared sequence variants arose as a sequencing artifact.

PCR employed 60 Vbeta and 13 Jbeta primers. Original handling: The authors later counted 70 million to 80 million unique TCR beta chains, approximately 12 million of them shared. Produced via immunoSEQ multiplex PCR; TCRdb's table is partial and in-frame only. The DNA gave D and trimming, while V, J and clone size come from that table. The data show 200,000 to 250,000 clones, around 89% seen once. In the case of this clone: Its antigen is undetermined.

Sequences were obtained from PBMCs. This sequence originates from a woman aged 18 to 35 in good health and CMV-seronegative.

The chain's CDR3 is CASSSPGQGALPAFF. In DNA form, the CDR3 reads TGTGCCAGCAGCTCTCCGGGACAGGGGGCTTTGCCGGCTTTCTTT. This chain links TRBV13 with TRBJ1-1; 12 nucleotides agree with TRBD1. Per the germline V gene, CDR1 is PRHDT and CDR2 is FYEKMQ (reference sequence). This CDR3 has 15 amino acids. Unmatched junction bases numbered 11, after V lost 4 bases and J lost 11 bases. Based on the CDR3 plus reference TRBV13 and TRBJ1-1, the full variable domain is AAGVIQSPRHLIKEKRETATLKCYPIPRHDTVYWYQQGPGQDPQFLISFYEKMQSDKGSIPDRFSAQQFSDYHSELNMSSLELGDSALYFCASSSPGQGALPAFFGQGTRLTVV.